This T cell receptor (beta chain) was observed in a study of blood T cell repertoires in COVID-19. As for the study in general: Whether acute or convalescent, the COVID-19 samples came from the United States, Italy and Spain. The analysed material was cDNA or gDNA that came from T cells, B-cell-depleted T cells, or PBMCs.

Original handling: For nucleated cells, counts were estimated from reference gene primer amplification. Method: immunoSEQ multiplex PCR; TCRdb's copy keeps in-frame clones and lacks some. V and J calls and clone size follow that table, whereas D and trimming were derived from the DNA. The table lists 100,000 to 150,000 clones, over 75% of them singletons. Trimming took 2 bases from V and 1 from J; bases not matched to a gene: 1. Looked up from germline, CDR1 is MGHRA and CDR2 is YSYEKL. The CDR3 is made up of 15 amino acids. This sequence was found in a woman of 80 years or more with acute or convalescent COVID-19. The sequenced sample was peripheral blood. The genes are TRBV4-1 and TRBJ2-1, with TRBD1 matching over 8 bases. In nucleotides, the CDR3 is TGCGCCAGCAGCCAACAGGGGGCGTCCTACAATGAGCAGTTCTTC. It translates to CASSQQGASYNEQFF.